This TCR beta chain was obtained from a study of cytomegalovirus exposure and HLA in healthy donors. Overall study context: The 500 to 750 first-cohort repertoires and the roughly 130 validation repertoires shared the same platform, a later analysis reported.

Study outcomes and limitations: The classifier, whose performance was assessed in both the original and validation cohorts, reportedly diagnosed cytomegalovirus status with high specificity and sensitivity. The study flagged around 160 TCR beta chains as cytomegalovirus-associated. Subsequent analysis found a tendency for first-cohort TCR clusters to co-occur within the 110 or so validation repertoires.

With regard to this clone: Antigen unknown.

Using immunoSEQ multiplex PCR, the repertoire was profiled, and TCRdb retains in-frame clones only, with some absent. The sample includes 45,000 or so clones, roughly 93% of them seen just once. This receptor was taken from a woman under 30 in good health and CMV-seronegative. The sequenced material came from PBMCs.

CDR3 region: CASRERVWEQYF. CDR3 DNA sequence: TGTGCCAGCCGAGAGAGGGTCTGGGAGCAGTACTTC. J is TRBJ2-7 and V is TRBV2, with D perhaps TRBD2 (5 bases). The CDR3 is 12 amino acids. V was clipped by 8 bases and J by 7 bases, with 15 bases between them. Germline CDR1 is SNHLY and CDR2 is FYNNEI.